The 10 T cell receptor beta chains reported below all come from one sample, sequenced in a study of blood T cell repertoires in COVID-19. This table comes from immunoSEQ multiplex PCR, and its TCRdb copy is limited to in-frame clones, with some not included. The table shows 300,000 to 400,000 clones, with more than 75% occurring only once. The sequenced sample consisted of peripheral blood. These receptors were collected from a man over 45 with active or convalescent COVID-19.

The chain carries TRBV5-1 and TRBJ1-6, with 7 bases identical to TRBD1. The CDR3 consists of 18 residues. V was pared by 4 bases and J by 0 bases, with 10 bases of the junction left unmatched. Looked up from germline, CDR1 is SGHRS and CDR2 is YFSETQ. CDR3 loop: CASSRGTESSSYNSPLHF. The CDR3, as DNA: TGCGCCAGCAGCCGCGGGACAGAGTCCAGCTCCTATAATTCACCCCTCCACTTT.

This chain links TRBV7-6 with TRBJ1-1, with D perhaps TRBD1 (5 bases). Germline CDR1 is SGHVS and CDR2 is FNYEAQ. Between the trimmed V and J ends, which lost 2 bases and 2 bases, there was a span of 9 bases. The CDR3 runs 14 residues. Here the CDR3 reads CASSLWGPNTEAFF. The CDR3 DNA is TGTGCCAGCAGCTTATGGGGCCCTAACACTGAAGCTTTCTTT.

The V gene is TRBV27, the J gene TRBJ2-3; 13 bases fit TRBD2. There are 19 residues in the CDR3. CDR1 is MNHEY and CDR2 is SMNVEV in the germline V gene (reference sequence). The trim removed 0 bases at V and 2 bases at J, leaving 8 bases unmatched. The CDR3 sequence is CASSLSLTSGGPITDTQYF. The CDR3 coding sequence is TGTGCCAGCAGTTTATCGTTGACTAGCGGGGGGCCAATCACAGATACGCAGTATTTT.

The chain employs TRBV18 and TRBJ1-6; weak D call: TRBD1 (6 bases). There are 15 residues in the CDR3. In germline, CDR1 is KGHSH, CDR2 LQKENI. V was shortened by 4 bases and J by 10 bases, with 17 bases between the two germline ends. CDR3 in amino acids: CASSREQGEGSPLHF. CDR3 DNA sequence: TGTGCCAGCTCACGGGAACAGGGAGAAGGCTCACCCCTCCACTTT. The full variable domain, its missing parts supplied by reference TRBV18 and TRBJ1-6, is NAGVMQNPRHLVRRRGQEARLRCSPMKGHSHVYWYRQLPEEGLKFMVYLQKENIIDESGMPKERFSAEFPKEGPSILRIQQVVRGDSAAYFCASSREQGEGSPLHFGNGTRLTVT.

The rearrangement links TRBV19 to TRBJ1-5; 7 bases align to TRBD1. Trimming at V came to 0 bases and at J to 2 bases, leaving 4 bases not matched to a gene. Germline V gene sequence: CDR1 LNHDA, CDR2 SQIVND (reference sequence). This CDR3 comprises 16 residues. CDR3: CASSIEVGTGNQPQHF. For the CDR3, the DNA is TGTGCCAGTAGTATAGAGGTGGGGACAGGCAATCAGCCCCAGCATTTT.

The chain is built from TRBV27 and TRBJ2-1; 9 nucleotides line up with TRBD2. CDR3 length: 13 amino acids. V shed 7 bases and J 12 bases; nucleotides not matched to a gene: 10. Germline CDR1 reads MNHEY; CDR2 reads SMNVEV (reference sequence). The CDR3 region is CASTRLAALGQFF. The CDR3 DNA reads TGTGCCAGCACGAGACTAGCGGCTCTTGGGCAGTTCTTC.

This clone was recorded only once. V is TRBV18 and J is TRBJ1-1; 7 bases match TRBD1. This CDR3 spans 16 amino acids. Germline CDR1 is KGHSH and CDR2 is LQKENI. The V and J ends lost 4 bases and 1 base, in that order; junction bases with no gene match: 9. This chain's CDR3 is CASSRAGGSRNTEAFF. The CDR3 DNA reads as TGTGCCAGCTCACGAGCAGGGGGGAGTAGGAACACTGAAGCTTTCTTT. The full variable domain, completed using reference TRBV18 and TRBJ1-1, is NAGVMQNPRHLVRRRGQEARLRCSPMKGHSHVYWYRQLPEEGLKFMVYLQKENIIDESGMPKERFSAEFPKEGPSILRIQQVVRGDSAAYFCASSRAGGSRNTEAFFGQGTRLTVV.

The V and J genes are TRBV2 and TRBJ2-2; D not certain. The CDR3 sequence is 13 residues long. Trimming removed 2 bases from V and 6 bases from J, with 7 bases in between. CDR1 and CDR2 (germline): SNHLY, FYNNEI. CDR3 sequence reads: CASSEQVAGELFF. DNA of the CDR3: TGTGCCAGCAGTGAACAGGTTGCCGGGGAGCTGTTTTTT.

In DNA, the CDR3 is TGTGCCAGCAGTTCATATTCCTCGGGCACTGAAGCTTTCTTT. This encodes CASSSYSSGTEAFF. The V call is TRBV28, the J call TRBJ1-1; no reliable D call. This CDR3 comprises 14 residues. Between the trimmed V and J ends, which lost 4 bases and 4 bases, there was a span of 13 bases. Germline V gene data show CDR1 as MDHEN and CDR2 as SYDVKM.

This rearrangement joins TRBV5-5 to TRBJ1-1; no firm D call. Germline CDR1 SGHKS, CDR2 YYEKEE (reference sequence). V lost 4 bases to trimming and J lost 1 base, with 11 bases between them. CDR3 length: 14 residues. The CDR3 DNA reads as TGTGCCAGCAGCCCTACTTCGGGGAACACTGAAGCTTTCTTT. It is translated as CASSPTSGNTEAFF.